This T cell receptor (beta chain) came from a study of blood T cell repertoires in COVID-19. Trimming left V 4 bases short and J 7 bases short, with 14 bases between. From germline, CDR1 is MGHRA and CDR2 YSYEKL. The CDR3 totals 13 residues. The method was immunoSEQ multiplex PCR; TCRdb's version includes in-frame clones alone and lacks a portion of them. The sample has 74,000 or so clones, around 90% seen once; the top ten hold about 2.4%. By proportion, this clone is medium-sized. This TCR came from a human donor in a cohort sampled during active COVID-19. The chain has TRBV4-1 and TRBJ2-7, with D tentatively TRBD2 (5 bases). Sequences were obtained from peripheral blood. As DNA, the CDR3 is TGCGCCAGCAGCCCGGGAAACGAAGGGGAGCAGTACTTC. It translates to CASSPGNEGEQYF.